A single sample gave rise to the 21 T cell receptor beta chains below, sequenced in a study of cytotoxic CD8 clonotypes in ibrutinib-treated CLL. TCRdb's copy holds only in-frame clones and misses some; the assay was immunoSEQ multiplex PCR. In the table there are over 100,000 clones, approximately 83% of which are singletons. This material consisted of PBMCs, taken after 24 months of ibrutinib treatment. These receptors were obtained from a human donor with chronic lymphocytic leukemia.

This chain connects TRBV12-1 to TRBJ2-7; the DNA was not compared with TRBD2, the D call given in the table. TRBV12-1 corresponds to a pseudogene. The CDR3 is 16 residues long. CDR3 bases: TGTGCCAGCAGCGAGCTAGCGGGAGGGCCGAGGTACGAGCAGTACTTC. Translating it yields CASSELAGGPRYEQYF.

This chain links TRBV7-9 with TRBJ1-6; D is uncertain. The CDR3 runs to 16 residues. V dropped 7 bases and J dropped 5 bases, with 18 bases sitting between them. Germline CDR1 and CDR2: SEHNR and FQNEAQ (reference sequence). The DNA for the CDR3 is TGTGCCAGCAACAGAGAGTTTACCGGGAATAATTCACCCCTCCACTTT. Protein sequence: CASNREFTGNNSPLHF.

To note about this clone: This CDR3 is also generated by other DNA sequences in the sample. This chain links TRBV7-9 with TRBJ2-5; D may be TRBD2 (7 bases). There are 15 residues in the CDR3. Trimming shortened V by 0 bases and J by 1 base, and 9 bases separated the two germline ends. From germline, CDR1 is SEHNR and CDR2 FQNEAQ (reference sequence). DNA of the CDR3: TGTGCCAGCAGCTTAGCGGGGGGGGCCCAAGAGACCCAGTACTTC. Residues: CASSLAGGAQETQYF.

CDR3 protein: CASSRHGPNYGYTF. The CDR3 nucleotides are TGTGCCAGCAGCCGTCATGGGCCTAACTATGGCTACACCTTC. The chain combines TRBV28 with TRBJ1-2; D remains ambiguous. The CDR3 loop spans 14 amino acids. The ends were cut back, 6 bases at V and 0 bases at J, with 11 bases in the middle. Per the germline V gene, CDR1 is MDHEN and CDR2 is SYDVKM.

The chain couples TRBV28 to TRBJ1-1; perhaps TRBD1 as D (5 bases). This CDR3 is built from 11 residues. Trimming shortened V by 6 bases and J by 11 bases, and 13 bases separated the two germline ends. The germline V gene encodes CDR1 MDHEN and CDR2 SYDVKM. DNA of the CDR3: TGTGCCAGCAGGTCGGGGGGTAGCGCTTTCTTT. This sequence encodes CASRSGGSAFF.

This rearrangement joins TRBV6-6 to TRBJ1-3; 7 positions match TRBD1. J gave up 3 bases and V 6 bases, and 5 bases lay outside the gene matches. This CDR3 contains 14 residues. CDR1 and CDR2 from the germline V gene are MNHNY and SVGAGI (reference sequence). The CDR3, as DNA: TGTGCCAGCAGGACAGGGTCCGGTGGAAACACCATATATTTT. Residues: CASRTGSGGNTIYF.

The rearrangement uses TRBV19 and TRBJ1-2; D gene ambiguous. This CDR3 is 15 amino acids long. V was trimmed by 6 bases and J by 1 base, leaving 15 bases between them. Germline CDR1 is LNHDA and CDR2 is SQIVND (reference sequence). CDR3 residues: CASSRPAWVNYGYTF. CDR3 nucleotides: TGTGCCAGTAGCCGCCCGGCCTGGGTTAACTATGGCTACACCTTC.

The J gene is TRBJ1-5, the V gene TRBV28; a weak D match, TRBD1 (5 bases). The CDR3 runs 14 residues. Germline CDR1 is MDHEN and CDR2 is SYDVKM. V was shortened by 1 base and J by 6 bases, with 10 bases between the two germline ends. For the CDR3, the DNA is TGTGCCAGCAGTTTATCAGGGATCGGTCAGCCCCAGCATTTT. This codes for CASSLSGIGQPQHF.

This chain links TRBV28 with TRBJ1-4; D is unresolved. The CDR3 sequence is 12 residues long. Germline CDR1 and CDR2: MDHEN and SYDVKM. Trimming stripped 7 bases from V and 0 bases from J, with 3 bases between. The CDR3 protein is CASMPTNEKLFF. The DNA for the CDR3 is TGTGCCAGCATGCCAACTAATGAAAAACTGTTTTTT.

The chain employs TRBV7-8 and TRBJ2-5; possible D gene TRBD2, 7 bases. CDR1 SGHVS and CDR2 FQNEAQ come from the germline V gene. The CDR3 totals 16 residues. V dropped 6 bases and J dropped 5 bases, with 22 bases sitting between them. Here the CDR3 reads CASRPLLGGLRETQYF. In nucleotides, the CDR3 is TGTGCCAGCAGACCTCTGCTGGGGGGGCTACGGGAGACCCAGTACTTC.

V is TRBV5-4 and J is TRBJ2-3; 9 positions match TRBD2. The CDR3 contains 16 residues. V was clipped by 4 bases and J by 6 bases; unmatched bases: 12. CDR1 is SGHNT, CDR2 YYREEE, per germline (reference sequence). The CDR3 protein is CASSGWALAGADTQYF. CDR3 in DNA: TGTGCCAGCAGCGGATGGGCACTAGCGGGTGCTGATACGCAGTATTTT.

The chain recombines TRBV10-3 with TRBJ1-5; 9 bases are shared with TRBD1. The CDR3 consists of 15 residues. Trimming cost V 8 bases and J 3 bases; bases outside gene matches: 8. Germline V gene lookup returns CDR1 ENHRY and CDR2 SYGVKD. CDR3 residues: CAIWGGQGVNQPQHF. CDR3 in DNA: TGTGCCATCTGGGGGGGACAGGGTGTCAATCAGCCCCAGCATTTT.

This chain joins TRBV7-7 and TRBJ2-5; a weak D match, TRBD2 (6 bases). CDR1 SSHAT and CDR2 FNYEAQ come from the germline V gene (reference sequence). Trimming left V 8 bases short and J 8 bases short, with 21 bases between. The CDR3 has 14 amino acids. CDR3 loop: CASGRGTVQITQYF. The CDR3 DNA is TGTGCCAGCGGCCGAGGGACTGTCCAAATAACCCAGTACTTC.

This clone occurred a few times. The V call is TRBV10-3, the J call TRBJ2-7; the D is unclear. V shed 8 bases and J shed 6 bases, with 11 bases lying between them. Germline CDR1 reads ENHRY; CDR2 reads SYGVKD. The CDR3 runs 11 residues. The chain's CDR3 is CAIGKMFEQYF. CDR3 DNA: TGTGCCATCGGGAAAATGTTCGAGCAGTACTTC.

This rearrangement joins TRBV7-9 to TRBJ1-6; D perhaps matches TRBD1 (6 bases). Germline V gives CDR1 SEHNR, CDR2 FQNEAQ (reference sequence). The CDR3 consists of 14 residues. V was cut by 5 bases and J by 10 bases, with 15 bases left in between. The DNA for the CDR3 is TGTGCCAGCAGCCCACAGGGAGCCAGCTCACCCCTCCACTTT. Protein product: CASSPQGASSPLHF.

This clone was seen more than once but under ten times. The V call is TRBV2, the J call TRBJ1-1; D is unresolved. The CDR3 runs 12 residues. CDR1 and CDR2 from the germline V gene are SNHLY and FYNNEI. Trimming cost V 2 bases and J 10 bases, with 11 bases left between them. CDR3 residues: CASSELRPRAFF. CDR3 nucleotides: TGTGCCAGCAGTGAATTGCGGCCTAGAGCTTTCTTT. Full variable domain (rest looked up from reference TRBV2 and TRBJ1-1): EPEVTQTPSHQVTQMGQEVILRCVPISNHLYFYWYRQILGQKVEFLVSFYNNEISEKSEIFDDQFSVERPDGSNFTLKIRSTKLEDSAMYFCASSELRPRAFFGQGTRLTVV.

DNA for the CDR3: TGTGCCAGCAGCCAAGGCCGACTAGCGGGGGACCAAGAGACCCAGTACTTC. Residues: CASSQGRLAGDQETQYF. The chain carries TRBV4-2 and TRBJ2-5; 12 bases are a match to TRBD2. The CDR3 is made up of 17 amino acids. Unmatched junction bases numbered 3, after V lost 1 base and J lost 0 bases. Per germline, CDR1 LGHNA and CDR2 YNFKEQ.

This clone was detected a few times. This rearrangement joins TRBV7-2 to TRBJ2-7, with no clear D. V was pared by 5 bases and J by 2 bases, with 13 bases between. The CDR3 runs 14 residues. CDR1 is SGHTA, CDR2 FQGNSA, per germline. The CDR3 DNA follows: TGTGCCAGCAGCCCCTTTGACCGCACCTACGAGCAGTACTTC. Its translation: CASSPFDRTYEQYF.

The rearrangement links TRBV19 to TRBJ1-5; D is possibly TRBD1 (5 bases). CDR1 and CDR2 (germline): LNHDA, SQIVND (reference sequence). The germline V and J ends were trimmed by 4 bases and 0 bases, with 16 bases remaining between them. The CDR3 contains 17 residues. The CDR3 nucleotides are TGTGCCAGTAGTAGGCGGGCTACTCAGGGTAGCAATCAGCCCCAGCATTTT. It specifies CASSRRATQGSNQPQHF.

This clone was seen a single time. This chain links TRBV28 with TRBJ2-7; 8 bases fit TRBD1. Germline V gives CDR1 MDHEN, CDR2 SYDVKM. V dropped 5 bases and J dropped 3; count of bases not matched to a gene: 3. This CDR3 spans 13 amino acids. The CDR3 coding sequence is TGTGCCAGCAGTCAGGGACAGGACTACGAGCAGTACTTC. Residues: CASSQGQDYEQYF.

This clone appeared once. The chain is built from TRBV5-1 and TRBJ2-3; D not certain. Trimming removed 4 bases at V and 1 base at J, with 10 bases between. The CDR3 has 14 amino acids. The V gene's germline CDR1 is SGHRS and CDR2 YFSETQ. The CDR3 reads CASSATDGTDTQYF. The CDR3 DNA sequence: TGCGCCAGCAGCGCCACGGACGGCACAGATACGCAGTATTTT.